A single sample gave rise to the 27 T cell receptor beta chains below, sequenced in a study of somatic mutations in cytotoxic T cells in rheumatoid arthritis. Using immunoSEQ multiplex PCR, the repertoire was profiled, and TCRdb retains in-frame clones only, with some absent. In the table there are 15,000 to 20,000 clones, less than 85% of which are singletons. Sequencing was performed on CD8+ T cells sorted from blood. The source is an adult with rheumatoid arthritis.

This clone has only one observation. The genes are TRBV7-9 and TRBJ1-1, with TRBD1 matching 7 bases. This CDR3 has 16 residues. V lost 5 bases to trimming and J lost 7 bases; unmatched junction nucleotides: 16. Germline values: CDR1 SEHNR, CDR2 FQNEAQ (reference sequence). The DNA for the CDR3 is TGTGCCAGCAGCCTCGGGGGGGGGACAGCCCTCGTTGAAGCTTTCTTT. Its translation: CASSLGGGTALVEAFF.

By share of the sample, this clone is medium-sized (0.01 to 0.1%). CDR3 residues: CASSLPLADEQFF. The DNA of the CDR3 is TGTGCCAGCAGCTTACCACTAGCGGATGAGCAGTTCTTC. V gene TRBV7-9 combines with J gene TRBJ2-1; 8 bases map to TRBD2. Germline trimming cut 2 bases from V and 8 bases from J; bases unmatched to any gene: 2. The CDR3 extends over 13 amino acids. Germline CDR1 and CDR2: SEHNR and FQNEAQ (reference sequence).

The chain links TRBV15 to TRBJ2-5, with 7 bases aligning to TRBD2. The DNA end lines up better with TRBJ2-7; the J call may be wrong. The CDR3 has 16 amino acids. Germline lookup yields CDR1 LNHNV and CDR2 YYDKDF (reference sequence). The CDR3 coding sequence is TGTGCCACCAGCAGAGGCGGCAGGGACTACCCCTACGAGCAGTACTTC. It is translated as CATSRGGRDYPYEQYF.

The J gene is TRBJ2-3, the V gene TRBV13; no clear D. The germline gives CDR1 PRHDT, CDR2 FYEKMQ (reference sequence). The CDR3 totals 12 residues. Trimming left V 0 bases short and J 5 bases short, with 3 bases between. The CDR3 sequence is CASSLGGDTQYF. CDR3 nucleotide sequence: TGTGCCAGCAGCTTAGGGGGAGATACGCAGTATTTT.

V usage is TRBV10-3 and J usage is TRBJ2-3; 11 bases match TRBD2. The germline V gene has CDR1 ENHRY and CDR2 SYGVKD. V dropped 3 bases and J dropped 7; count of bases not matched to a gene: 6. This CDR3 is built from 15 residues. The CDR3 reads CAISELASGGYTQYF. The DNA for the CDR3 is TGTGCCATCAGTGAATTGGCTAGCGGGGGGTATACGCAGTATTTT.

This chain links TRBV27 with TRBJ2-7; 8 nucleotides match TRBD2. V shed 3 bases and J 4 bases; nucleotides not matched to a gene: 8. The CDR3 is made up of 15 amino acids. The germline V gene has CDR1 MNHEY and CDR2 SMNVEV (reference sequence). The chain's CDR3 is CASSFGASGLYEQYF. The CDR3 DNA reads TGTGCCAGCAGTTTCGGGGCTAGCGGGTTGTACGAGCAGTACTTC.

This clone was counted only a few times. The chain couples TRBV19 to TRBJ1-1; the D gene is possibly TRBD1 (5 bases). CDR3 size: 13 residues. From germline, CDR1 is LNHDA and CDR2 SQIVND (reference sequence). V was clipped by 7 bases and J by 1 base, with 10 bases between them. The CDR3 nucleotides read TGTGCCAGTACCACTGGGGGGAACACTGAAGCTTTCTTT. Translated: CASTTGGNTEAFF.

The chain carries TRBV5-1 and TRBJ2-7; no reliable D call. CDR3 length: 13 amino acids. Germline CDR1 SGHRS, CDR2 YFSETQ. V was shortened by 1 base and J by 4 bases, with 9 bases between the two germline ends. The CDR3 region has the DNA TGCGCCAGCAGCTTGAGCGACGGTTACGAGCAGTACTTC. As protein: CASSLSDGYEQYF.

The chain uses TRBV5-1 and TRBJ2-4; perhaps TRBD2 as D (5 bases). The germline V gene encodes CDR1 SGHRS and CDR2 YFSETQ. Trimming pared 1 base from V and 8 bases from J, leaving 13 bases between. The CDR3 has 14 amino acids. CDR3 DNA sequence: TGCGCCAGCAGCTTGTTGGTGGGAGCGGACATTCAGTACTTC. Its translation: CASSLLVGADIQYF. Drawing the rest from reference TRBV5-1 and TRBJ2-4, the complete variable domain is KAGVTQTPRYLIKTRGQQVTLSCSPISGHRSVSWYQQTPGQGLQFLFEYFSETQRNKGNFPGRFSGRQFSNSRSEMNVSTLELGDSALYLCASSLLVGADIQYFGAGTRLSVL.

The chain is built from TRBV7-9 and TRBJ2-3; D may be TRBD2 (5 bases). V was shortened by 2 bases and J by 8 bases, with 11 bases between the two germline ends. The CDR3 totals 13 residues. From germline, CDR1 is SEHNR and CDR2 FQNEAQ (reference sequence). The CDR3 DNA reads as TGTGCCAGCAGCTTACCAAGCCGGGGTACGCAGTATTTT. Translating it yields CASSLPSRGTQYF.

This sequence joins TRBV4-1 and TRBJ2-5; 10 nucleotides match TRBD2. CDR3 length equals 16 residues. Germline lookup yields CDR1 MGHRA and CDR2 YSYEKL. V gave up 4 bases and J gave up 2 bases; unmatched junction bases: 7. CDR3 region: CASSLPRSGGQETQYF. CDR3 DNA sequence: TGCGCCAGCAGCCTACCCCGTAGCGGGGGGCAAGAGACCCAGTACTTC.

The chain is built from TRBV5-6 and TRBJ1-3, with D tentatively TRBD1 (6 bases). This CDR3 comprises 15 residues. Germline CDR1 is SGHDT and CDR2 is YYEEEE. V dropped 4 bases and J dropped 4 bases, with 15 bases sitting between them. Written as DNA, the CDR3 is TGTGCCAGCAGCGAAACAGGGTTTGCGGGAAACACCATATATTTT. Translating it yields CASSETGFAGNTIYF.

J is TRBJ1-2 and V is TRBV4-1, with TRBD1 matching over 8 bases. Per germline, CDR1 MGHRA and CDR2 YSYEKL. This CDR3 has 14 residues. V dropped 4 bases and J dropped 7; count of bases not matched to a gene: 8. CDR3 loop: CASSPGQGIGGYTF. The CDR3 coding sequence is TGCGCCAGCAGCCCAGGACAGGGAATAGGTGGCTACACCTTC.

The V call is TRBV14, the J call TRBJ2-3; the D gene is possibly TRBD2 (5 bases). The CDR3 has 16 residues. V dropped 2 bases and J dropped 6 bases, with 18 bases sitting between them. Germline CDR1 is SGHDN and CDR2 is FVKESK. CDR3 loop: CASSQWTSLGQDTQYF. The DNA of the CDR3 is TGTGCCAGCAGCCAATGGACTTCCCTTGGCCAGGATACGCAGTATTTT.

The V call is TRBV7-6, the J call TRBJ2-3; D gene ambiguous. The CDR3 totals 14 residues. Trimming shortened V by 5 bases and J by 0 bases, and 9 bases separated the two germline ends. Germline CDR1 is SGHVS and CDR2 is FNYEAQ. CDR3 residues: CASSAESSTDTQYF. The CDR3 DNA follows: TGTGCCAGCAGCGCCGAATCTAGCACAGATACGCAGTATTTT.

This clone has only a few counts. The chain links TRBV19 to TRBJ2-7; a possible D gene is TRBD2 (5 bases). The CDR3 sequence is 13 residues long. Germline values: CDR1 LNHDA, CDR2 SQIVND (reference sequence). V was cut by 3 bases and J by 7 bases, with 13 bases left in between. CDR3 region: CASSMTGWGEQYF. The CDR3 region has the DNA TGTGCCAGTAGTATGACGGGGTGGGGAGAGCAGTACTTC.

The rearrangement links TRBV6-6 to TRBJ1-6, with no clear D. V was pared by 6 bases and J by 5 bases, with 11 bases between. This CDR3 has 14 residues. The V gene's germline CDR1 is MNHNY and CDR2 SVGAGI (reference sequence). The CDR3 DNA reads TGTGCCAGCAGAGTCGGGCCCAATAATTCACCCCTCCACTTT. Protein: CASRVGPNNSPLHF.

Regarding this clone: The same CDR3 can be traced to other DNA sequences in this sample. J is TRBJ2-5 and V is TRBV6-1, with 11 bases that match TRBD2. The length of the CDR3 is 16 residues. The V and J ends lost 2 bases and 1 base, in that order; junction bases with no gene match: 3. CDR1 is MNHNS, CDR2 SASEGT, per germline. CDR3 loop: CASSELAGGPQETQYF. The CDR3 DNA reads TGTGCCAGCAGTGAACTAGCGGGAGGTCCCCAAGAGACCCAGTACTTC.

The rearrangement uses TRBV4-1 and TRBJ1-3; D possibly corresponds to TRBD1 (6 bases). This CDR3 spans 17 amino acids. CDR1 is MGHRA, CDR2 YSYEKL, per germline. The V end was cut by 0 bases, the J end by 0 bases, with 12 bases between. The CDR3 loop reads CASSQDAGVFSGNTIYF. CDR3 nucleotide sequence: TGCGCCAGCAGCCAAGATGCAGGGGTCTTCTCTGGAAACACCATATATTTT.

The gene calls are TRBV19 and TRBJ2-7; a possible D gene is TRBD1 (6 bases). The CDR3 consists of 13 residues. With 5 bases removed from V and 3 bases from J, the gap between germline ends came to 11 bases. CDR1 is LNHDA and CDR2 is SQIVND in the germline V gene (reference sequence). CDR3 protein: CASSSKDSYEQYF. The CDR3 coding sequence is TGTGCCAGTAGTTCCAAGGACAGCTACGAGCAGTACTTC.

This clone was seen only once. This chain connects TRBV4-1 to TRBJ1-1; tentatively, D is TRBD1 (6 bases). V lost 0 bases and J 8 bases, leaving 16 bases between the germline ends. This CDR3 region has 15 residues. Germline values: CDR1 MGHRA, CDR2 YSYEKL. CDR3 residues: CASSQDRRAGEEAFF. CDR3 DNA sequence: TGCGCCAGCAGCCAAGATCGGAGGGCAGGGGAGGAAGCTTTCTTT.

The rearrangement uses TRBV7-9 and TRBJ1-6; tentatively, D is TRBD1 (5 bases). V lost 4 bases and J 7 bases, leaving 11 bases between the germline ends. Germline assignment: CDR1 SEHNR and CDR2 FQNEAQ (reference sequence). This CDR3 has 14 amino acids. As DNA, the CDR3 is TGTGCCAGCAGCTCTATGCAGGGAAATTCACCCCTCCACTTT. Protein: CASSSMQGNSPLHF.

CDR3 bases: TGTGCCAGCAGTCCGGACCCTCGCGGGGGGGAGCAGTACTTC. Translation: CASSPDPRGGEQYF. This chain links TRBV6-5 with TRBJ2-7; TRBD2 agrees at 8 bases. Germline V gene lookup returns CDR1 MNHEY and CDR2 SVGAGI. The CDR3 totals 14 residues. J was trimmed by 7 bases and V by 5 bases; bases with no gene match: 10.

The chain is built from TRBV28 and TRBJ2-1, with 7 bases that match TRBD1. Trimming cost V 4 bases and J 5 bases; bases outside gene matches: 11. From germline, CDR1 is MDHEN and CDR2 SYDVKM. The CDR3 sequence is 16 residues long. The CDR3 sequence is CASSWDGTGTDNEQFF. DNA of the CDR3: TGTGCCAGCAGTTGGGATGGGACGGGGACAGACAATGAGCAGTTCTTC.

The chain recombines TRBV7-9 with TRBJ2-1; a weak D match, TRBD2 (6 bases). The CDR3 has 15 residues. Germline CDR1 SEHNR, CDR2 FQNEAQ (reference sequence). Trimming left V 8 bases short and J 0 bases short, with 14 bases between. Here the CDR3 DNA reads TGTGCCAGCCAAAAGGACGGGAGCTCCTACAATGAGCAGTTCTTC. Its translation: CASQKDGSSYNEQFF.

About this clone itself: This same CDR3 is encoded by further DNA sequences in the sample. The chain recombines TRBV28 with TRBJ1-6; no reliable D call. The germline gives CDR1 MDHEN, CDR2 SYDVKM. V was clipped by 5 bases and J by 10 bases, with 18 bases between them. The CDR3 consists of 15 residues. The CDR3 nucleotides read TGTGCCAGCAGTCTCAACCGCGGAGGGAGGTCACCCCTCCACTTT. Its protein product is CASSLNRGGRSPLHF.

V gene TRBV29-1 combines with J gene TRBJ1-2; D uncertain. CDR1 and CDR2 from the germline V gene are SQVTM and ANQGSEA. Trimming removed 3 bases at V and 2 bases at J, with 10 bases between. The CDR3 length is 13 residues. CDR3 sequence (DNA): TGCAGCGTTGAGGGTGGGCTGAACTATGGCTACACCTTC. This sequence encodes CSVEGGLNYGYTF.